Reported below is one TCR beta chain. Its target antigen remains unknown. There are no base qualities to consult, and no much larger clone falls within one base. The data originate from a study of T-cell reconstitution after alpha-beta-depleted transplantation in children listed by TCRdb under 2016. With respect to the entire study: Using TCR repertoire profiling, the study followed T-cell immune reconstitution in a quantitative way in children after TCRalphabeta/CD19-depleted allogeneic hematopoietic cell transplantation.

V is cut back by 2 bases and J by 5 bases, with 3 bases in the junction unmatched. The CDR1 and CDR2 encoded by the germline V gene are MNHEY and SVGAGI. The CDR3 holds 15 amino acids from the cysteine to the phenylalanine. Here the CDR3 DNA is all that survives: 45 bases in frame from base 1. General findings and caveats noted by the study authors: Hyperexpanded clone frequencies declined over subsequent months; after one year, T-cell counts and TCRbeta diversity were mostly attributed to newly produced T cells. About two months after transplant, the apparently early recovery of alphabetaT-cell counts reportedly depended on just several hundred clones that had expanded rapidly and came from non-depleted graft cells. In some patients, the high TCRbeta diversity seen at day 60 was put down to recipient T cells and intrathymic progenitors that had survived conditioning.

The library was produced with PCR. Data came from an Illumina HiSeq 2500. Molecular barcoding was employed in the preparation of TCR libraries, with unique molecular identifiers being used to normalize TCRbeta repertoire quantification. The public reads were reanalyzed by TCRdb: fastp trimming at Q25, MiXCR alignment, in-frame beta chains only. For every CDR3 protein sequence, its rows merge into one entry that carries the most common genes and DNA. The sample records 450,000 to 550,000 distinct CDR3 sequences, roughly 10% of which are singletons. The ten top clones hold 13% to 15% of the sample. Sample treatment or condition, as interpreted from the label and publication: allogeneic hematopoietic cell transplantation with graft depleted of TCRalphabeta T cells and CD19 B cells. Transplant recipients were children who received TCRalphabeta/CD19-depleted allogeneic hematopoietic cell grafts.

The chain is made from TRBV6-5 and TRBJ2-2, with 9 bases aligning to TRBD2. The sequence came from a female patient between 2 and 15 years old who had a stem cell transplant for aplastic anemia, so the T cells may come from the graft donor. The source material was PBMCs, mostly from graft donor cells, sampled 180 days after TCRalphabeta/CD19-depleted stem cell transplant. Here is the DNA: TGTGCCAGCAGTTACAGGCGGGAGGGGACCGGGGAGCTGTTTTTT. Translated, it reads CASSYRREGTGELFF.